Here is one T cell receptor beta chain with its context. Its antigen is unidentified. The source of the sample is a study of OX40 agonist ivuxolimab in advanced cancers. Study background: Of the participants, over 30% had some prior anti-PD-1, anti-PD-L1 or anti-CTLA-4 therapy, which was allowed.

Sequencing used immunoSEQ multiplex PCR; TCRdb keeps in-frame clones, though not all of them. The sample has fewer than 65,000 clones, under 90% seen once. Regarding the study as a whole: More expanded clones were found, on average, in CD8+ than in CD4+ T cells.

CDR1 is MNHNS, CDR2 SASEGT, per germline. The length of the CDR3 is 15 residues. Losses at the gene ends were 6 bases for V and 5 bases for J; bases not matched to a gene: 8. Autoimmune disease history or systemic immunosuppression disqualified patients. The source was CD4+ or CD8+ T cells sorted from blood, collected in a trial of the OX40 agonist ivuxolimab. This sequence joins TRBV6-1 and TRBJ2-1; 9 nucleotides align to TRBD2. This clonotype originated in an adult with an advanced solid tumor such as melanoma, head and neck, liver or kidney cancer. The CDR3 DNA sequence: TGTGCCAGCAGCAAACTAGCGGGTAAAGACAATGAGCAGTTCTTC. It codes for CASSKLAGKDNEQFF.